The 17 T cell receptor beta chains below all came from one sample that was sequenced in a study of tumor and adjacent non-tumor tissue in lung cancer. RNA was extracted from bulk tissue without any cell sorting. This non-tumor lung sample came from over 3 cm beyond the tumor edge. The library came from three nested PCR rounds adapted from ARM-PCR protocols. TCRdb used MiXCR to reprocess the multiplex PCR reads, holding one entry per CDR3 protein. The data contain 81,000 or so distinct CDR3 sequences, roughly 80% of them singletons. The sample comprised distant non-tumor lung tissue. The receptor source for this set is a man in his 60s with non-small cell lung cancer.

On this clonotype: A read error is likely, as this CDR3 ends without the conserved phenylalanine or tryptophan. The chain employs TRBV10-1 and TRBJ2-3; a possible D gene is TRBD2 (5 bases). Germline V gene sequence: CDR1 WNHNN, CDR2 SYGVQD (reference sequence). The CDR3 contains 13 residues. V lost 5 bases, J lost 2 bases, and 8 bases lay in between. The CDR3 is CASSKRPTDTQYY. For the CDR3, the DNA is TGCGCCAGCAGTAAGCGGCCCACAGATACGCAGTATTAT.

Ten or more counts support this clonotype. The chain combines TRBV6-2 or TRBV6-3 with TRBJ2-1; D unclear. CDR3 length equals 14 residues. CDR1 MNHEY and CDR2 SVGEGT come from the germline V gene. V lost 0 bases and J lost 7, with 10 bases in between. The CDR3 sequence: CASSYSYRPNEQFF. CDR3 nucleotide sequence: TGTGCCAGCAGTTACTCGTACAGACCGAATGAGCAGTTCTTC.

The CDR3 nucleotides are TGTGCCAGCAGTTTCCGTATCCGGGACAGTCTATCTCGGGCCAACGTCCTGACTTTC. It codes for CASSFRIRDSLSRANVLTF. The rearrangement joins TRBV12-3 or TRBV12-4 to TRBJ2-6; 7 bases align to TRBD1. V was clipped by 3 bases and J by 5 bases; unmatched bases: 16. The CDR3 loop spans 19 amino acids.

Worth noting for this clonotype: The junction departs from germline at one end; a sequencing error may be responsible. CDR3 nucleotide sequence: TGTGACAGCAGCGTCGCTAGTACCCAAGAGACCCAGTTCTTC. Translated, it gives CDSSVASTQETQFF. The chain employs TRBV6-6 and TRBJ2-5; D is undetermined. The J call could be wrong; TRBJ2-1 is a better fit for the DNA end. The V gene's germline CDR1 is MNHNY and CDR2 SVGAGI (reference sequence). This CDR3 comprises 14 residues.

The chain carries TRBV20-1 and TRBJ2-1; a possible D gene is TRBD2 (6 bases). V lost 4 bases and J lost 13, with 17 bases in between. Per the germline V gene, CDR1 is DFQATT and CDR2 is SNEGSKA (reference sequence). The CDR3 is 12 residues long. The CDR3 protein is CSAMTSGRRQFF. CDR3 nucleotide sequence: TGCAGTGCTATGACTTCGGGGAGGCGACAGTTCTTC.

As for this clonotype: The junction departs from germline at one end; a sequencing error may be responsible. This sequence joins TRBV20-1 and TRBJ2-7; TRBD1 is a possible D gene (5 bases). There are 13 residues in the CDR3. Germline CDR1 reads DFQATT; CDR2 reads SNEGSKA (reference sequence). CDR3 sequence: CCAETSRGYEQYF. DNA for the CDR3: TGCTGTGCCGAGACGTCAAGGGGCTACGAGCAGTACTTC.

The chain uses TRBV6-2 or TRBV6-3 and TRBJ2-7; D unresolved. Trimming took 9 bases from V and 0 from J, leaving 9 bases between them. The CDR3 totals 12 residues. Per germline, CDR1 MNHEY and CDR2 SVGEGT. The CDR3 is CARRGISYEQYF. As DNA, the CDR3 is TGTGCCAGGAGAGGCATCTCCTACGAGCAGTACTTC.

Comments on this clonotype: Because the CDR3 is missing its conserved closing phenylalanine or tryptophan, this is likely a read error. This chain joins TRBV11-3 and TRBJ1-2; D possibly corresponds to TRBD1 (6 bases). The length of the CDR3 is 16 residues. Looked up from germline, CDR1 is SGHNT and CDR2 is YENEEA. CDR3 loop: CASSNPTSGANYGYTL. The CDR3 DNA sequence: TGTGCCAGCAGCAACCCGACCTCGGGGGCTAACTATGGTTACACCCTC.

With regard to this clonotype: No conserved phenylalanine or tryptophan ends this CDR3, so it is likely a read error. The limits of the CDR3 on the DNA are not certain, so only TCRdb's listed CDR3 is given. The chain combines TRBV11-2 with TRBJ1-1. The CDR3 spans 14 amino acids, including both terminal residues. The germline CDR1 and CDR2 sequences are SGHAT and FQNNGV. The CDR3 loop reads CASSLVGMGIEAIL.

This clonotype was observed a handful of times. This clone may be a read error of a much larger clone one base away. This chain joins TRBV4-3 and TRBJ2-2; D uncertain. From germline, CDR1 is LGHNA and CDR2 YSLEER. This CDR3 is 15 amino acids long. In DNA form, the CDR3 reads TGCGCCAGCAACCAAGATCCGGCAGGCTCCGGGGAGCTGTTTTTT. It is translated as CASNQDPAGSGELFF.

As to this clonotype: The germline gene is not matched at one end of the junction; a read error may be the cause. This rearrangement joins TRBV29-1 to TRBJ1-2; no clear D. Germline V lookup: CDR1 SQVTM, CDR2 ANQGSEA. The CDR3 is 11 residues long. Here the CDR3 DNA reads TGCAGCTCATCAAACCCCTATGGCTTCATCTTC. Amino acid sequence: CSSSNPYGFIF.

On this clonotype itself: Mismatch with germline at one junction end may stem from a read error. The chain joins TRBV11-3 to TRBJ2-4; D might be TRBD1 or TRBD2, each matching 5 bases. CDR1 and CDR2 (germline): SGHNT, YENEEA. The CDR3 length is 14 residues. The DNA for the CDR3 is TGTGCAAGCAGCCCCCGGGACCCCCAAAACATTCAGTATTTC. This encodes CASSPRDPQNIQYF.

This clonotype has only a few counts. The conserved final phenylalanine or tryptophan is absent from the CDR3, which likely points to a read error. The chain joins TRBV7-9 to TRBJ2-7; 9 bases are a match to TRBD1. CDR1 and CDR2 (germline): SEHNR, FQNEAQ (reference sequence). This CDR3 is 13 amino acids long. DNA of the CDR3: TGTGCTAGCACCCTGGACAGGGGTCACGAGCAGTACCTC. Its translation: CASTLDRGHEQYL.

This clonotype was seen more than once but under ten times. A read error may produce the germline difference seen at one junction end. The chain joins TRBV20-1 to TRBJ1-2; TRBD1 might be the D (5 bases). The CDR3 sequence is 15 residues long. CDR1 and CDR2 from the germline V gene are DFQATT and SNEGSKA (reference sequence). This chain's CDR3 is CSVRELAGKNGGYTF. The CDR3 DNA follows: TGCAGTGTTAGAGAACTTGCAGGGAAAAATGGTGGCTACACATTC.

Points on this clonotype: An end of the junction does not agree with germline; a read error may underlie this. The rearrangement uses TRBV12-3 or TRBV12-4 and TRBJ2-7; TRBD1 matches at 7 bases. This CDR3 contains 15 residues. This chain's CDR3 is CASGLAQGRIYEHYF. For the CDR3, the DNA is TGTGCCAGCGGTTTAGCACAGGGGCGGATCTACGAGCATTACTTC.

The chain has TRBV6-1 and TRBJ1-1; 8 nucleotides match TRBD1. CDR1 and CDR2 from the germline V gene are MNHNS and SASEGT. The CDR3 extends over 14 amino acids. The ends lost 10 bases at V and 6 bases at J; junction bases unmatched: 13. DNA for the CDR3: TGTGCCACCACTGAAGACAGGGGCGACTCTGAAGCTTTCTTT. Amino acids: CATTEDRGDSEAFF.

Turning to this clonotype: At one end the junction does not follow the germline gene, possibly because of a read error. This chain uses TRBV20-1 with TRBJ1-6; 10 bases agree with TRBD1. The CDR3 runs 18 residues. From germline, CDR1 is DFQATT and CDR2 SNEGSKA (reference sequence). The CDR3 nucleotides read TGCAGTGCCAGAGATACACCGGGACAGGGGTTCTATAATTCACCCCTCCACTTT. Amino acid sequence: CSARDTPGQGFYNSPLHF.